This passage covers 21 T cell receptor beta chains from one sample sequenced in a study of blood T cell repertoires in COVID-19. Generated by immunoSEQ multiplex PCR, the TCRdb table keeps only in-frame clones and is missing some. This table has tens of thousands of clones, more than 80% appearing once. Specimen: peripheral blood. Receptors were obtained from a human donor with active COVID-19. The donor label of this sample is uncertain.

The chain couples TRBV7-2 to TRBJ1-1; 11 nucleotides line up with TRBD1. Trimming removed 3 bases from V and 0 bases from J; junction bases left unmatched: 12. CDR3 size: 19 residues. The germline CDR1 and CDR2 sequences are SGHTA and FQGNSA. In DNA, the CDR3 is TGTGCCAGCAGCTTCTTCAAATGGGACAGGGGGTCAATGAACACTGAAGCTTTCTTT. It translates to CASSFFKWDRGSMNTEAFF. The whole variable domain, filled in from reference TRBV7-2 and TRBJ1-1, reads GAGVSQSPSNKVTEKGKDVELRCDPISGHTALYWYRQSLGQGLEFLIYFQGNSAPDKSGLPSDRFSAERTGGSVSTLTIQRTQQEDSAVYLCASSFFKWDRGSMNTEAFFGQGTRLTVV.

The chain links TRBV3-1 (or the pseudogene TRBV3-2) to TRBJ2-5; D is unresolved. Per the germline V gene, CDR1 is LGHDT and CDR2 is YNNKEL (reference sequence). V lost 4 bases, J lost 5 bases, and 11 bases lay in between. This CDR3 spans 13 amino acids. The CDR3 reads CASSPSSPETQYF. The CDR3 bases are TGTGCCAGCAGCCCCTCTAGTCCCGAGACCCAGTACTTC.

The V call is TRBV5-1, the J call TRBJ2-2; D is ambiguous. The germline CDR1 and CDR2 sequences are SGHRS and YFSETQ. This CDR3 is built from 14 residues. The V end lost 2 bases, the J end lost 5 bases, and 10 bases lay between the germline ends. The CDR3 DNA sequence: TGCGCCAGCAGCTTAGACGGAGAGACCGGGGAGCTGTTTTTT. It is translated as CASSLDGETGELFF.

The chain combines TRBV25-1 with TRBJ1-1; 9 nucleotides line up with TRBD1. CDR1 is MGHDK, CDR2 SYGVNS, per germline. The length of the CDR3 is 13 residues. After removal of 1 base from V and 10 bases from J, the junction contained 4 bases not matched to a gene. The CDR3, as DNA: TGTGCCAGCAGTGAATGGACAGGGGATGGAGCTTTCTTT. Encoded protein: CASSEWTGDGAFF.

V usage is TRBV29-1 and J usage is TRBJ2-7; 9 nucleotides align to TRBD1. With V trimmed by 6 bases and J by 5 bases, 5 bases remained unmatched. The V gene's germline CDR1 is SQVTM and CDR2 ANQGSEA. This CDR3 region has 12 residues. The CDR3 region has the DNA TGCAGCGTATCGGACAGGGGCGACGAGCAGTACTTC. It translates to CSVSDRGDEQYF.

The V gene is TRBV18, the J gene TRBJ2-1; 7 nucleotides line up with TRBD2. The germline V gene has CDR1 KGHSH and CDR2 LQKENI. V dropped 3 bases and J dropped 2; count of bases not matched to a gene: 4. CDR3 length: 15 amino acids. CDR3 nucleotides: TGTGCCAGCTCACCCAATGGACTAGCCTACAATGAGCAGTTCTTC. This sequence encodes CASSPNGLAYNEQFF. Supplemented by reference TRBV18 and TRBJ2-1, the full variable domain reads NAGVMQNPRHLVRRRGQEARLRCSPMKGHSHVYWYRQLPEEGLKFMVYLQKENIIDESGMPKERFSAEFPKEGPSILRIQQVVRGDSAAYFCASSPNGLAYNEQFFGPGTRLTVL.

This chain links TRBV11-3 with TRBJ2-1, with 9 positions matching TRBD1. Germline CDR1 SGHNT, CDR2 YENEEA. The junction had 6 bases not matched to a gene; V was cut back by 5 bases and J by 4 bases. This CDR3 spans 15 amino acids. The CDR3 DNA reads TGTGCCAGCAGCCCGGGGACAGGGTCGTACAATGAGCAGTTCTTC. This codes for CASSPGTGSYNEQFF.

The V and J genes are TRBV27 and TRBJ1-1; no clear D. The germline gives CDR1 MNHEY, CDR2 SMNVEV (reference sequence). The CDR3 has 13 residues. Trimming took 4 bases from V and 1 from J, leaving 7 bases between them. Here the CDR3 DNA reads TGTGCCAGCAGTTCTCGACAGAACACTGAAGCTTTCTTT. As protein: CASSSRQNTEAFF.

The rearrangement joins TRBV3-1 (or the pseudogene TRBV3-2) to TRBJ2-3, with 9 bases fitting TRBD1. V lost 2 bases and J lost 3; bases outside the gene matches: 6. This CDR3 is built from 16 residues. CDR1 LGHDT and CDR2 YNNKEL come from the germline V gene (reference sequence). CDR3 residues: CASSQYGTGMTDTQYF. CDR3 DNA: TGTGCCAGCAGCCAATACGGGACAGGGATGACAGATACGCAGTATTTT.

This chain links TRBV2 with TRBJ2-2, with D maybe TRBD2 (6 bases). Germline V gives CDR1 SNHLY, CDR2 FYNNEI. The CDR3 contains 15 residues. Deletions cut 5 bases from V and 5 bases from J, with 15 bases between. CDR3 protein: CASSYGLSTTGELFF. The CDR3 coding sequence is TGTGCCAGCAGTTACGGACTATCGACTACCGGGGAGCTGTTTTTT.

The chain combines TRBV27 with TRBJ2-3, with 9 bases matching TRBD1. CDR1 MNHEY and CDR2 SMNVEV come from the germline V gene (reference sequence). The CDR3 runs 17 residues. V lost 3 bases, J lost 3 bases, and 10 bases stayed unmatched. CDR3 residues: CASSFVGQGVQTDTQYF. Written as DNA, the CDR3 is TGTGCCAGCAGTTTTGTGGGACAGGGTGTCCAGACAGATACGCAGTATTTT.

The chain is built from TRBV7-2 and TRBJ2-1; D is possibly TRBD1 (5 bases). V was pared by 5 bases and J by 11 bases, with 13 bases between. Germline V gives CDR1 SGHTA, CDR2 FQGNSA. This CDR3 contains 12 residues. CDR3 coding DNA: TGTGCCAGCAGCCCCGCCCAGGGTAAGCAGTTCTTC. This encodes CASSPAQGKQFF.

The chain employs TRBV7-2 and TRBJ1-2; 7 bases fit TRBD1. Germline V gene lookup returns CDR1 SGHTA and CDR2 FQGNSA. The V gene end was trimmed by 3 bases and the J gene end by 7 bases; junction bases not matched to a gene: 8. This CDR3 has 14 amino acids. The CDR3 loop reads CASSLTGLEFGYTF. CDR3 nucleotide sequence: TGTGCCAGCAGCTTGACAGGGTTAGAATTTGGCTACACCTTC.

This clone has a handful of counts. The chain combines TRBV5-6 with TRBJ1-3; no firm D call. V lost 6 bases and J 0 bases, leaving 7 bases between the germline ends. From germline, CDR1 is SGHDT and CDR2 YYEEEE. This CDR3 has 13 amino acids. The CDR3 is CASTRNSGNTIYF. The DNA for the CDR3 is TGTGCCAGCACCCGTAACTCTGGAAACACCATATATTTT.

The rearrangement uses TRBV6-2 or TRBV6-3 and TRBJ2-7; 11 bases fit TRBD2. The length of the CDR3 is 18 residues. V lost 0 bases, J lost 0 bases, and 7 bases stayed unmatched. Germline assignment: CDR1 MNHEY and CDR2 SVGEGT. CDR3 loop: CASSYSLRLAGNSYEQYF. The DNA of the CDR3 is TGTGCCAGCAGTTACTCTTTACGACTAGCGGGGAACTCCTACGAGCAGTACTTC.

This clone came up once. This chain uses TRBV5-1 with TRBJ2-7; TRBD2 aligns across 11 bases. CDR3 length: 18 residues. Unmatched junction bases numbered 12, after V lost 0 bases and J lost 4 bases. Germline assignment: CDR1 SGHRS and CDR2 YFSETQ. The CDR3 protein is CASSLAAGTSGRMYEQYF. DNA for the CDR3: TGCGCCAGCAGCTTGGCCGCGGGCACTAGCGGGAGAATGTACGAGCAGTACTTC.

V gene TRBV7-2 combines with J gene TRBJ2-3; 7 positions match TRBD1. Germline assignment: CDR1 SGHTA and CDR2 FQGNSA. V was pared by 5 bases and J by 6 bases, with 8 bases of the junction left unmatched. The CDR3 runs 14 residues. The DNA for the CDR3 is TGTGCCAGCAGCCCCCGGGACAGAATCGATACGCAGTATTTT. Encoded protein: CASSPRDRIDTQYF.

V and J are TRBV10-3 and TRBJ1-3; D is perhaps TRBD1 (6 bases). The CDR3 covers 16 residues. V lost 3 bases and J 4 bases, leaving 16 bases between the germline ends. The germline V gene encodes CDR1 ENHRY and CDR2 SYGVKD. The CDR3 here is CAISDGGALVGNTIYF. Written as DNA, the CDR3 is TGTGCCATCAGTGACGGGGGGGCTCTAGTCGGAAACACCATATATTTT.

The gene calls are TRBV27 and TRBJ1-1; D may be TRBD1 (5 bases). The V gene lost 5 bases and the J gene lost 7 bases, with 14 bases spanning the gap. The CDR3 totals 13 residues. Germline V CDR1 and CDR2: MNHEY, SMNVEV (reference sequence). Here the CDR3 DNA reads TGTGCCAGCAGTCCGGACACGAACGTTGAAGCTTTCTTT. Protein product: CASSPDTNVEAFF.

The chain is built from TRBV6-6 and TRBJ2-5, with TRBD1 as a possible D gene (8 bases). V was trimmed by 4 bases and J by 5 bases, leaving 14 bases between them. This CDR3 has 14 amino acids. Germline assignment: CDR1 MNHNY and CDR2 SVGAGI (reference sequence). Here the CDR3 reads CASSFHRGGETQYF. In nucleotides, the CDR3 is TGTGCCAGCAGTTTCCACAGGGGGGGGGAGACCCAGTACTTC.

The chain combines TRBV4-3 with TRBJ1-6; 10 nucleotides align to TRBD1. With V trimmed by 4 bases and J by 7 bases, 4 bases remained unmatched. The CDR3 spans 15 residues. In germline, CDR1 is LGHNA, CDR2 YSLEER. The CDR3: CASSRGDRGNSPLHF. The CDR3 nucleotides are TGCGCCAGCAGCCGCGGGGACAGGGGAAATTCACCCCTCCACTTT.